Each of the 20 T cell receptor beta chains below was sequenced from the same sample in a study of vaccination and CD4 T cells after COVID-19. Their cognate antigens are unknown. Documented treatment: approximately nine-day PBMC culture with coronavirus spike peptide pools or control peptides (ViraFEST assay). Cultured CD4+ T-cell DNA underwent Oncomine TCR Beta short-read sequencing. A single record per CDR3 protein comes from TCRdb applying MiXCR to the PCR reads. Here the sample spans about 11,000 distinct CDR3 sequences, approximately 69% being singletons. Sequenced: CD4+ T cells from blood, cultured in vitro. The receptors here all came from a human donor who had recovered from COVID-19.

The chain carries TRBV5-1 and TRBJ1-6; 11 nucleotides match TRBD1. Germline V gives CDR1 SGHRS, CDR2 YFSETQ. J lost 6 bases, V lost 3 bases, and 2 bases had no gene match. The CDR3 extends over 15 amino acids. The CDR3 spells CASSSGTGGNSPLHF. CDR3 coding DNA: TGCGCCAGCAGCTCCGGGACAGGGGGTAATTCACCCCTCCACTTT.

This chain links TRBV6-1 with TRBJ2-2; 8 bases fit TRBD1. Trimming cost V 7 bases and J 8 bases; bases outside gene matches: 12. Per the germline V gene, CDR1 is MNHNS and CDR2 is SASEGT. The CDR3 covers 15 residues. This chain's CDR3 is CASMDREKPRGELFF. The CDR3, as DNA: TGTGCCAGCATGGACAGGGAAAAGCCTCGGGGGGAGCTGTTTTTT.

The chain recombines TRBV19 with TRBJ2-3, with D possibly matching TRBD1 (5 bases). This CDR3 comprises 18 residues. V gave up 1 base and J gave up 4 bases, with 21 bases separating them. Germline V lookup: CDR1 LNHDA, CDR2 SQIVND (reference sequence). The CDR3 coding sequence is TGTGCCAGTAGTATAGTCCCCTCCGGCCAGGGTGTGGCAGATACGCAGTATTTT. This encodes CASSIVPSGQGVADTQYF.

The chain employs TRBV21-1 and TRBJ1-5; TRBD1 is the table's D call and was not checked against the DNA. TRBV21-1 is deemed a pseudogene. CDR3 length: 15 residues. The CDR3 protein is CASNISYRDNQPQHF. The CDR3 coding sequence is TGTGCCAGCAACATCTCCTACAGGGACAATCAGCCCCAGCATTTT.

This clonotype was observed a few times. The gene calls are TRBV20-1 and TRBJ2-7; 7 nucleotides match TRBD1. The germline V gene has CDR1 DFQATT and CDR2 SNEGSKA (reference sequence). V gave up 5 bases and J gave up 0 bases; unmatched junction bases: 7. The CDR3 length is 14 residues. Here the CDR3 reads CSARDSHSSYEQYF. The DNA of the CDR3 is TGCAGTGCTCGGGACAGTCATAGCTCCTACGAGCAGTACTTC.

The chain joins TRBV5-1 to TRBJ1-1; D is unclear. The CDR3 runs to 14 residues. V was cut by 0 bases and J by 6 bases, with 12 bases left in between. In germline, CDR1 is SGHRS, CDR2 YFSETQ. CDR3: CASSLEDVASEAFF. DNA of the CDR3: TGCGCCAGCAGCTTGGAGGACGTTGCCTCTGAAGCTTTCTTT.

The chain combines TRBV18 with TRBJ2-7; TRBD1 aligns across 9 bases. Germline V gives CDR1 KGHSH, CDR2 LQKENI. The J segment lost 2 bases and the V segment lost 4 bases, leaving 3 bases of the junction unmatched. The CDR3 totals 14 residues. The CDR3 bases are TGTGCCAGCTCACAGGACAGGGGTGCCTACGAGCAGTACTTC. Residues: CASSQDRGAYEQYF.

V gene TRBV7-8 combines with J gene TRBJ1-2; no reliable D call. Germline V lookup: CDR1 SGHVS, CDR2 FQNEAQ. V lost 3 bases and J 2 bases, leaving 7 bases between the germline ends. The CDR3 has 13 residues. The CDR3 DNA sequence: TGTGCCAGCAGCTTCCGGGAGAACTATGGCTACACCTTC. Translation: CASSFRENYGYTF.

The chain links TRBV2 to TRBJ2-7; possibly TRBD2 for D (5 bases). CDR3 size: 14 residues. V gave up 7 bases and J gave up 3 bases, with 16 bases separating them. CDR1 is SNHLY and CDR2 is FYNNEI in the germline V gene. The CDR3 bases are TGTGCCAGCACCACCGAGGGTTTAAGCTACGAGCAGTACTTC. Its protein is CASTTEGLSYEQYF. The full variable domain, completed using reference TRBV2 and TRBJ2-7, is EPEVTQTPSHQVTQMGQEVILRCVPISNHLYFYWYRQILGQKVEFLVSFYNNEISEKSEIFDDQFSVERPDGSNFTLKIRSTKLEDSAMYFCASTTEGLSYEQYFGPGTRLTVT.

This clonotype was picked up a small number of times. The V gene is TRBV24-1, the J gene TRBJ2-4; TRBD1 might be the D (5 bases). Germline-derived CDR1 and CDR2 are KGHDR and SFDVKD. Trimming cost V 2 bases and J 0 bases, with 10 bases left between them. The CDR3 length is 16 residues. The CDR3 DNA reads TGTGCCACCAGTGATTCGACAGCATTAGCCAAAAACATTCAGTACTTC. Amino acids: CATSDSTALAKNIQYF.

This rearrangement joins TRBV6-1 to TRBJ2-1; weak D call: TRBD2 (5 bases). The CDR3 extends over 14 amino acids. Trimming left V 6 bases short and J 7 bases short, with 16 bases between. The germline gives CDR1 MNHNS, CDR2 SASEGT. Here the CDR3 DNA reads TGTGCCAGCAGGACTATAGGCCGAAGGAATGAGCAGTTCTTC. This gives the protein CASRTIGRRNEQFF.

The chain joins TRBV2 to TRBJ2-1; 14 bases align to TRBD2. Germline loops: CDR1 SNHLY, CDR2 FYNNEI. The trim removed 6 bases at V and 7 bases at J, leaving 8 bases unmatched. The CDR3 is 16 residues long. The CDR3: CASSFRLAGGPNEQFF. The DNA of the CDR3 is TGTGCCAGCAGCTTTAGACTAGCGGGAGGGCCTAATGAGCAGTTCTTC.

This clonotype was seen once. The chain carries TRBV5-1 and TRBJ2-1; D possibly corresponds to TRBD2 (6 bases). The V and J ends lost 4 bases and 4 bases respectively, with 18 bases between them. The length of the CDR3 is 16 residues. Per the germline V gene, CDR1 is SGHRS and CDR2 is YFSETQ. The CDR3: CASSPGEAGEYNEQFF. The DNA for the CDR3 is TGCGCCAGCAGCCCGGGGGAGGCAGGCGAATACAATGAGCAGTTCTTC. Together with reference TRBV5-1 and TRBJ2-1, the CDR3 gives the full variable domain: KAGVTQTPRYLIKTRGQQVTLSCSPISGHRSVSWYQQTPGQGLQFLFEYFSETQRNKGNFPGRFSGRQFSNSRSEMNVSTLELGDSALYLCASSPGEAGEYNEQFFGPGTRLTVL.

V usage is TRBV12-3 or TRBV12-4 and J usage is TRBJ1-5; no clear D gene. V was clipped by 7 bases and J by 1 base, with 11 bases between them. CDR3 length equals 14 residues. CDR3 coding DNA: TGTGCCAGCACCACAGCCACCAGCAATCAGCCCCAGCATTTT. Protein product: CASTTATSNQPQHF.

DNA for the CDR3: TGTGCCAGCAGCCTCGGGACAGCCGCCAATCAGCCCCAGCATTTT. Encoded protein: CASSLGTAANQPQHF. The genes are TRBV3-1 and TRBJ1-5; 7 bases agree with TRBD1. CDR3 length equals 15 residues. CDR1 and CDR2 (germline): LGHDT, YNNKEL (reference sequence). Losses at the gene ends were 4 bases for V and 3 bases for J; bases not matched to a gene: 6.

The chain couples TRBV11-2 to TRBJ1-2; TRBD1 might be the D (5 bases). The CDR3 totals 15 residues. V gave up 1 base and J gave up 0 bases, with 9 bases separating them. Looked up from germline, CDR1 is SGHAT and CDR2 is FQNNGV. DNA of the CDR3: TGTGCCAGCAGCTTAGGGGGCGCAACTAACTATGGCTACACCTTC. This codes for CASSLGGATNYGYTF.

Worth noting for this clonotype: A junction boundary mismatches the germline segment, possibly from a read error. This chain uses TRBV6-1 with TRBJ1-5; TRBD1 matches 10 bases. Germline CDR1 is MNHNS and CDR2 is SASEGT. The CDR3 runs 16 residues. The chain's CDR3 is CASNGQGDGSGQLQHF. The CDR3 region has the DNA TGTGCCAGCAATGGACAGGGGGATGGTTCGGGTCAGCTCCAGCATTTT.

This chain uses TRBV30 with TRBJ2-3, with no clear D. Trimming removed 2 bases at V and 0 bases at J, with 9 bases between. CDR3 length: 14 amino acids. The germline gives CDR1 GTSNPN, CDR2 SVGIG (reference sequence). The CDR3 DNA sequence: TGTGCCTGGAGTTCCCCGGCTAGCACAGATACGCAGTATTTT. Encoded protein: CAWSSPASTDTQYF.

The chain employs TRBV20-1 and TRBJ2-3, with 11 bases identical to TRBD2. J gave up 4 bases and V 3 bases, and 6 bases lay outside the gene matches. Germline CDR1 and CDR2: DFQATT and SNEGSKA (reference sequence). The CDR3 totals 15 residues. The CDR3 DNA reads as TGCAGTGCTAGGGATAGCGGGAGGGTCTCAGATACGCAGTATTTT. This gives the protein CSARDSGRVSDTQYF.

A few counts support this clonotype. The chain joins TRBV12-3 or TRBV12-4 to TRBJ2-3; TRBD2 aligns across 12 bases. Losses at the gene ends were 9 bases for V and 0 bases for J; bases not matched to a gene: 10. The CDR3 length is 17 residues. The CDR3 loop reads CASRLAGGYSSTDTQYF. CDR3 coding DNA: TGTGCCAGTCGCCTAGCGGGAGGGTACTCGAGCACAGATACGCAGTATTTT.